This T cell receptor (beta chain) was identified during a study of blood T cell repertoires in COVID-19. Study-wide context: Sample material is recorded as cDNA or gDNA derived from T cells, B-cell-depleted T cells, or PBMCs.

In the source study's methods: From reference gene primer amplification, estimates of nucleated cell counts were derived. Sequencing was performed with immunoSEQ multiplex PCR; in TCRdb, only in-frame clones are kept and a portion is missing. The DNA was the basis for D and trimming; V, J and clone size are from that table. Of over 60,000 clones in the sample, 65% to 90% were seen once. The germline CDR1 and CDR2 sequences are SNHLY and FYNNEI. The CDR3 contains 13 residues. Trimming at V came to 6 bases and at J to 7 bases, leaving 4 bases not matched to a gene. Sequencing was performed on peripheral blood. This chain joins TRBV2 and TRBJ2-1; 9 nucleotides agree with TRBD1. This receptor was identified in a man in his 70s with active or convalescent COVID-19. Here the CDR3 DNA reads TGTGCCAGCAGGGGACAGGGTAGAAATGAGCAGTTCTTC. Translated: CASRGQGRNEQFF.